The rows below give T cell receptor beta chains drawn from one sample of a study of blood T cell repertoires in COVID-19. Some clones are missing from TCRdb's copy, which holds only in-frame ones; the method was immunoSEQ multiplex PCR. The sample shows nearly 55,000 clones, roughly 79% of them seen only once. The specimen was peripheral blood. These receptors all come from a human donor with active or convalescent COVID-19. The donor label of this sample is uncertain. Both conserved end residues are trimmed from each CDR3. Fields, in order: J gene, V gene, CDR3 protein.

>TRBJ2-1|TRBV6-5
ASSFIRGNEQF
>TRBJ2-1|TRBV5-8
ASSLVREGTYEQF
>TRBJ2-1|TRBV14
ASSQESYNEQF
>TRBJ2-3|TRBV29-1
SVTGAGGSDTQY
>TRBJ1-5|TRBV5-1
ASSFGGLGNQPQH
>TRBJ2-7|TRBV24-1
ATSDGGGYEQY
>TRBJ2-7|TRBV6-5
ASSYRDSYEQY
>TRBJ2-7|TRBV27
ASSLTGSYEQY
>TRBJ1-6|TRBV5-4
ASRQAGPQSYSPLH
>TRBJ2-7|TRBV19
ASSLYRVPPYEQY
>TRBJ1-2|TRBV3-1/TRBV3-2
ASSTGLGGYT
>TRBJ1-1|TRBV9
ASSPGPGAEAF
>TRBJ1-1|TRBV6-2/TRBV6-3
ASSPQGVGTEAF
>TRBJ1-6|TRBV4-1
ASSQAPGEGNSPLH
>TRBJ1-1|TRBV5-8
ASSFSGAPVTAF
>TRBJ1-2|TRBV6-5
ASSYTRTGGGYGYT
>TRBJ1-2|TRBV18
ASSGQFYGYT
>TRBJ2-1|TRBV3-1/TRBV3-2
ASSQVTANEQF
>TRBJ2-5|TRBV2
ASRAQGETQY
>TRBJ2-1|TRBV28
ASSPPVLAGEYNEQF
>TRBJ2-5|TRBV9
ASSPSDLKRGTQY
>TRBJ1-5|TRBV7-8
ASSRYSYSNQPQH
>TRBJ2-2|TRBV9
ASSPHMNTGELF
>TRBJ2-7|TRBV10-2
ASSEGSGSIGYEQY
>TRBJ1-3|TRBV5-6
ASSYYGTGLSSGNTIY
>TRBJ1-2|TRBV7-9
ASSPQGAGGYT
>TRBJ2-3|TRBV7-3
ASSSSGGRTDTQY
>TRBJ1-1|TRBV7-3
ASSSAGFMGTEAF
>TRBJ2-5|TRBV5-6
ASSKALLAGGPGETQY
>TRBJ1-5|TRBV27
AGSANRVGNQPQH
>TRBJ1-4|TRBV5-1
ASSLAGQGRLEKLF
>TRBJ2-3|TRBV5-4
ASSWGAGAGDTQY
>TRBJ1-5|TRBV5-1
ASSEMGQGGPQH
>TRBJ2-3|TRBV27
ASSQGQGGDTQY
>TRBJ2-7|TRBV19
ASSGNYAGSYEQY
>TRBJ1-1|TRBV5-1
ASSLVQGRTEAF
>TRBJ1-4|TRBV25-1
ASRPGQGPGEKLF
>TRBJ1-5|TRBV6-5
ASRAGQSGRAQH
>TRBJ2-7|TRBV4-1
ASKTVRYSYEQY
>TRBJ2-1|TRBV7-3
ASSRTGSYNEQF
>TRBJ1-1|TRBV29-1
SGGDRDNPKGF
>TRBJ2-7|TRBV5-1
ASSPRTGRSYEQY
>TRBJ2-1|TRBV7-3
ASSGIANGRKF
>TRBJ2-1|TRBV18
ASSPDGLNNEQF
>TRBJ2-3|TRBV7-2
ASSLSGGPDTQY
>TRBJ2-2|TRBV12-3/TRBV12-4
ASILAGPGELF
>TRBJ2-7|TRBV3-1/TRBV3-2
ASSQGLAGGTSYEQY
>TRBJ2-1|TRBV19
ASSRTSWDEQF
>TRBJ2-7|TRBV7-8
ASSYPGLAGGPYEQY
>TRBJ2-7|TRBV19
ASTSSQGQGIRSYEQY
>TRBJ2-7|TRBV30
AVIRRRTNEQY
>TRBJ2-5|TRBV5-1
ASSPGLAGGYQETQY
>TRBJ1-2|TRBV6-1
ASSQVPGTGGYGYT
>TRBJ2-7|TRBV7-8
ASSLDRDGEQY
>TRBJ2-7|TRBV11-3
ASSPGTSGVLYEQY
>TRBJ1-2|TRBV5-8
ASSLGGTGTYGYT
>TRBJ2-1|TRBV19
ASSPWTSGRTGEQF
>TRBJ2-7|TRBV3-1/TRBV3-2
ASSRDPTGREQY
>TRBJ2-3|TRBV24-1
ATSDFRAGARDTQY
>TRBJ2-7|TRBV7-8
ASSLATGGVEQY